The rows below give T cell receptor beta chains drawn from one sample of a study of OX40 agonist ivuxolimab in advanced cancers. Profiling relied on immunoSEQ multiplex PCR, and the TCRdb table lists in-frame clones only, not all of them. The profile shows approximately 94,000 clones, roughly 84% of them singletons. The starting material was CD4+ or CD8+ T cells sorted from blood, obtained in a trial of the OX40 agonist ivuxolimab. Receptor source: an adult with an advanced solid tumor such as melanoma, head and neck, liver or kidney cancer. CDR3s include the opening cysteine and the closing phenylalanine or tryptophan. A D gene is named only where the DNA matches it firmly. Only part of the rows carry a size: once, few, many, or a class if the clone is expanded.

v_call: TRBV5-8; j_call: TRBJ2-3; clone_size: .; d_call: .; cdr3_nt: TGTGCCAGCAGCCCCCAATTGGGCCTTACGCAGTATTTT; cdr3_aa: CASSPQLGLTQYF
v_call: TRBV9; j_call: TRBJ1-2; clone_size: few; d_call: TRBD1; cdr3_nt: TGTGCCAGCAGCGCAGGACAGGGGCGGGGCTATGGCTACACCTTC; cdr3_aa: CASSAGQGRGYGYTF
v_call: TRBV18; j_call: TRBJ1-2; clone_size: .; d_call: .; cdr3_nt: TGTGCCAGCTCACCAGCAGGGGTTGGTGGCTACACCTTC; cdr3_aa: CASSPAGVGGYTF
v_call: TRBV7-2; j_call: TRBJ1-6; clone_size: once; d_call: .; cdr3_nt: TGTGCCAGCAGCTTCCAGGGAGTTCTTTCACCCCTCCACTTT; cdr3_aa: CASSFQGVLSPLHF
v_call: TRBV19; j_call: TRBJ1-5; clone_size: .; d_call: TRBD1; cdr3_nt: TGTGCCATTTCCGGGACAGGGGGCGGTCAGCCCCAGCATTTT; cdr3_aa: CAISGTGGGQPQHF
v_call: TRBV7-3; j_call: TRBJ1-2; clone_size: .; d_call: .; cdr3_nt: TGTGCCAGCAGCTTAAATATGGGGGCAGGGGAAAGTGGCTACACCTTC; cdr3_aa: CASSLNMGAGESGYTF
v_call: TRBV10-3; j_call: TRBJ1-3; clone_size: .; d_call: .; cdr3_nt: TGTGCCATCAGTGAAAACCCATCCGGAAACACCATATATTTT; cdr3_aa: CAISENPSGNTIYF
v_call: TRBV6-5; j_call: TRBJ1-1; clone_size: .; d_call: .; cdr3_nt: TGTGCCAGCAGTTACAGCCCAGGGGTCGGCACTGAAGCTTTCTTT; cdr3_aa: CASSYSPGVGTEAFF
v_call: TRBV2; j_call: TRBJ2-1; clone_size: few; d_call: .; cdr3_nt: TGTGCCAGCAGTGTGGAGGGGGAGCAGTTCTTC; cdr3_aa: CASSVEGEQFF
v_call: TRBV5-4; j_call: TRBJ2-2; clone_size: .; d_call: .; cdr3_nt: TGTGCCAGCAGCTTAAACAGTAACACCGGGGAGCTGTTTTTT; cdr3_aa: CASSLNSNTGELFF
v_call: TRBV11-2; j_call: TRBJ2-5; clone_size: .; d_call: .; cdr3_nt: TGTGCCAGCAGCCCTGCCGGGACTGAGGGCCAGTACTTC; cdr3_aa: CASSPAGTEGQYF
v_call: TRBV7-2; j_call: TRBJ1-1; clone_size: once; d_call: .; cdr3_nt: TGTGCCAGCAGCCTACAGGGTTTGACTGAAGCTTTCTTT; cdr3_aa: CASSLQGLTEAFF
v_call: TRBV5-4; j_call: TRBJ2-2; clone_size: .; d_call: TRBD2; cdr3_nt: TGTGCCAGCAGCTTGGGGCAGCGGGGCGCCACCGGGGAGCTGTTTTTT; cdr3_aa: CASSLGQRGATGELFF
v_call: TRBV4-2; j_call: TRBJ2-5; clone_size: .; d_call: .; cdr3_nt: TGTGCCAGCAGCCAAGTTGTGGGCAGGGGGGGAGAGACCCAGTACTTC; cdr3_aa: CASSQVVGRGGETQYF
v_call: TRBV7-2; j_call: TRBJ2-1; clone_size: few; d_call: TRBD2; cdr3_nt: TGTGCCAGCACCCTCCAGCGGGGATCTTACAATGAGCAGTTCTTC; cdr3_aa: CASTLQRGSYNEQFF
v_call: TRBV7-2; j_call: TRBJ1-2; clone_size: .; d_call: TRBD1; cdr3_nt: TGTGCCAGCAGCCTAACAGGGGACGCTAACTATGGCTACACCTTC; cdr3_aa: CASSLTGDANYGYTF
v_call: TRBV6-5; j_call: TRBJ2-5; clone_size: .; d_call: .; cdr3_nt: TGTGCCAGCAGTTACTCAACTGAGACCCAGTACTTC; cdr3_aa: CASSYSTETQYF
v_call: TRBV7-2; j_call: TRBJ2-4; clone_size: .; d_call: .; cdr3_nt: TGTGCCAGCAGCTCTCGACAAGAAAACATTCAGTACTTC; cdr3_aa: CASSSRQENIQYF
v_call: TRBV5-6; j_call: TRBJ2-2; clone_size: .; d_call: TRBD2; cdr3_nt: TGTGCCAGCAGCCCTCTACTGATTAGCGGGGGGGCCGGGGAGCTGTTTTTT; cdr3_aa: CASSPLLISGGAGELFF
v_call: TRBV28; j_call: TRBJ2-4; clone_size: .; d_call: TRBD2; cdr3_nt: TGTGCCAGCAGCCTACTACTAGCGGGGGGGAGGGCCAAAAACATTCAGTACTTC; cdr3_aa: CASSLLLAGGRAKNIQYF
v_call: TRBV18; j_call: TRBJ2-5; clone_size: .; d_call: .; cdr3_nt: TGTGCCAGCTCACCTTTCGACAGAGAAGAGACCCAGTACTTC; cdr3_aa: CASSPFDREETQYF
v_call: TRBV5-1; j_call: TRBJ2-1; clone_size: .; d_call: TRBD2; cdr3_nt: TGCGCCAGCAGCTTGAGGACTAGCGGGGTCTACAATGAGCAGTTCTTC; cdr3_aa: CASSLRTSGVYNEQFF
v_call: TRBV30; j_call: TRBJ1-1; clone_size: .; d_call: .; cdr3_nt: TGTGCCTGGAGGCGTTGGGGGGTAACTGAAGCTTTCTTT; cdr3_aa: CAWRRWGVTEAFF
v_call: TRBV6-6; j_call: TRBJ1-5; clone_size: .; d_call: .; cdr3_nt: TGTGCCAGCAGTTACTCAGGGGCAATGAACAATCAGCCCCAGCATTTT; cdr3_aa: CASSYSGAMNNQPQHF
v_call: TRBV7-7; j_call: TRBJ2-2; clone_size: few; d_call: .; cdr3_nt: TGTGCCAGCAGCCCCCATCCCGGGGAGCTGTTTTTT; cdr3_aa: CASSPHPGELFF
v_call: TRBV7-9; j_call: TRBJ2-5; clone_size: .; d_call: TRBD1; cdr3_nt: TGTGCCAGCGGGGGACAGGGGGTACAAGAGACCCAGTACTTC; cdr3_aa: CASGGQGVQETQYF
v_call: TRBV7-2; j_call: TRBJ2-3; clone_size: .; d_call: .; cdr3_nt: TGTGCCAGCAGCTTAATGCTTAGTGGCACAGATACGCAGTATTTT; cdr3_aa: CASSLMLSGTDTQYF
v_call: TRBV7-9; j_call: TRBJ1-2; clone_size: .; d_call: TRBD1; cdr3_nt: TGTGCCAGCAGCGCCCGACAGGGGTCGGAATATGGCTACACCTTC; cdr3_aa: CASSARQGSEYGYTF
v_call: TRBV5-1; j_call: TRBJ2-2; clone_size: .; d_call: TRBD1; cdr3_nt: TGCGCCAGCAGCCTAGGACAGGGCTCGAACACCGGGGAGCTGTTTTTT; cdr3_aa: CASSLGQGSNTGELFF
v_call: TRBV18; j_call: TRBJ1-1; clone_size: .; d_call: .; cdr3_nt: TGTGCCAGCTCACCACCCCCAGGGAACACTGAAGCTTTCTTT; cdr3_aa: CASSPPPGNTEAFF
v_call: TRBV7-9; j_call: TRBJ1-2; clone_size: few; d_call: .; cdr3_nt: TGTGCCAGCAGCGTCGAGGGCTATGGCTACACCTTC; cdr3_aa: CASSVEGYGYTF
v_call: TRBV7-9; j_call: TRBJ2-7; clone_size: few; d_call: TRBD1; cdr3_nt: TGTGCCAGCAGCTCAGACAGGGGAAACTACGAGCAGTACTTC; cdr3_aa: CASSSDRGNYEQYF
v_call: TRBV6-5; j_call: TRBJ1-2; clone_size: .; d_call: TRBD1; cdr3_nt: TGTGCCAGCAGTTACGGACAGGGGGCTTTTGGCTACACCTTC; cdr3_aa: CASSYGQGAFGYTF
v_call: TRBV28; j_call: TRBJ2-1; clone_size: .; d_call: .; cdr3_nt: TGTGCCAGCAATGGTAATGGAATGAGTGGGTTCTTC; cdr3_aa: CASNGNGMSGFF
v_call: TRBV21-1; j_call: TRBJ2-5; clone_size: .; d_call: .; cdr3_nt: TGTGCCAGCAGCAAAAAAGTCGCTAGTCCCTCCAAGGAGACCCAGTACTTC; cdr3_aa: CASSKKVASPSKETQYF
v_call: TRBV11-2; j_call: TRBJ1-5; clone_size: .; d_call: .; cdr3_nt: TGTGCCAGCAGCTCTTACCGGGAGGGGAAGAATCAGCCCCAGCATTTT; cdr3_aa: CASSSYREGKNQPQHF
v_call: TRBV28; j_call: TRBJ1-1; clone_size: .; d_call: TRBD1; cdr3_nt: TGTGCCAGCAGGGGAGGGGACAGGCCCGGGACTGAAGCTTTCTTT; cdr3_aa: CASRGGDRPGTEAFF
v_call: TRBV5-5; j_call: TRBJ2-7; clone_size: .; d_call: TRBD1; cdr3_nt: TGTGCCAGCAGCACACAGGGGGCGCGGTTGTACGAGCAGTACTTC; cdr3_aa: CASSTQGARLYEQYF
v_call: TRBV5-4; j_call: TRBJ2-7; clone_size: few; d_call: .; cdr3_nt: TGTGCCAGCACCGGACAAGGAGATTCCTACGAGCAGTACTTC; cdr3_aa: CASTGQGDSYEQYF
v_call: TRBV19; j_call: TRBJ2-3; clone_size: once; d_call: .; cdr3_nt: TGTGCCAGTAGTTGGAATACAGATACGCAGTATTTT; cdr3_aa: CASSWNTDTQYF
v_call: TRBV28; j_call: TRBJ2-1; clone_size: .; d_call: TRBD1; cdr3_nt: TGTGCCAGCAGGAGGACAGGGATCAGCTACAATGAGCAGTTCTTC; cdr3_aa: CASRRTGISYNEQFF
v_call: TRBV13; j_call: TRBJ2-7; clone_size: .; d_call: .; cdr3_nt: TGTGCCAGCCTGAAGGTGGGGAGGGGGGGAATCTACGAGCAGTACTTC; cdr3_aa: CASLKVGRGGIYEQYF
v_call: TRBV18; j_call: TRBJ1-6; clone_size: .; d_call: .; cdr3_nt: TGTGCCAGCTCACCGGATGGGATTCATAATTCACCCCTCCACTTT; cdr3_aa: CASSPDGIHNSPLHF
v_call: TRBV10-3; j_call: TRBJ1-2; clone_size: .; d_call: TRBD1; cdr3_nt: TGTGCCATCACCGACAGGGGGTCTAACTATGGCTACACCTTC; cdr3_aa: CAITDRGSNYGYTF
v_call: TRBV10-1; j_call: TRBJ1-5; clone_size: .; d_call: .; cdr3_nt: TGCGCCAGCAACAGGGACCAGCCCCAGCATTTT; cdr3_aa: CASNRDQPQHF
v_call: TRBV7-2; j_call: TRBJ1-5; clone_size: .; d_call: .; cdr3_nt: TGTGCCAGCAGCTTCGCAGCCGATCAGCCCCAGCATTTT; cdr3_aa: CASSFAADQPQHF
v_call: TRBV19; j_call: TRBJ1-6; clone_size: many; d_call: .; cdr3_nt: TGTGCCAGTAGACGCGGAGCAGATAATTCACCCCTCCACTTT; cdr3_aa: CASRRGADNSPLHF
v_call: TRBV9; j_call: TRBJ1-5; clone_size: .; d_call: .; cdr3_nt: TGTGCCAGCAGCGAGTCAGGTTTTAGCAATCAGCCCCAGCATTTT; cdr3_aa: CASSESGFSNQPQHF
v_call: TRBV5-1; j_call: TRBJ2-1; clone_size: .; d_call: TRBD2; cdr3_nt: TGCGCCAGCAGCTTGGGCCTACTCGGGGGGAATGAGCAGTTCTTC; cdr3_aa: CASSLGLLGGNEQFF
v_call: TRBV2; j_call: TRBJ1-5; clone_size: .; d_call: .; cdr3_nt: TGTGCCAGCAGTGAATATACCATCTATAGCAATCAGCCCCAGCATTTT; cdr3_aa: CASSEYTIYSNQPQHF
v_call: TRBV30; j_call: TRBJ2-7; clone_size: .; d_call: TRBD1; cdr3_nt: TGTGCCTGGAGTTCGGACAGGGCCTCATCCTACGAGCAGTACTTC; cdr3_aa: CAWSSDRASSYEQYF
v_call: TRBV14; j_call: TRBJ1-5; clone_size: .; d_call: .; cdr3_nt: TGTGCCAGCAGCCTCGGGAGCAGCGAGTATCAGCCCCAGCATTTT; cdr3_aa: CASSLGSSEYQPQHF
v_call: TRBV10-3; j_call: TRBJ1-5; clone_size: .; d_call: TRBD1; cdr3_nt: TGTGCCACCGCCAGGGGGCTAGGACAGCCCCAGCATTTT; cdr3_aa: CATARGLGQPQHF
v_call: TRBV5-6; j_call: TRBJ1-1; clone_size: once; d_call: .; cdr3_nt: TGTGCCAGCAGCTTGGCCGCAGGGAGAGCTGAAGCTTTCTTT; cdr3_aa: CASSLAAGRAEAFF